The source of this T cell receptor beta chain is a study of CD8+ T cells in alopecia areata. This clone was found once. Its antigen is still unknown. This CDR3 contains 12 residues. V was clipped by 5 bases and J by 6 bases, with 9 bases between them. Germline lookup yields CDR1 SEHNR and CDR2 FQNEAQ (reference sequence). Study outcomes and limitations: The study found higher clonality in lesional than normal scalp, especially in alopecia totalis/universalis.

Treatment noted: oral pan-JAK inhibitor, 5-10 mg twice daily. As the sequencing template, cDNA was produced by extracting RNA and reverse transcribing it. Profiling relied on immunoSEQ multiplex PCR, and the TCRdb table lists in-frame clones only, not all of them. The sample contains about 140,000 clones, about 88% of which appear only once. The rearrangement links TRBV7-9 to TRBJ2-3, with D uncertain. Sequencing used CD8+ T cells sorted from blood, obtained at week 4, from a patient treated with tofacitinib. This receptor was obtained from a human donor with alopecia areata. Written as DNA, the CDR3 is TGTGCCAGCAGCCCAGGTCCCGATACGCAGTATTTT. Translated: CASSPGPDTQYF. Full variable domain (outside the CDR3, taken from reference TRBV7-9 and TRBJ2-3): DTGVSQNPRHKITKRGQNVTFRCDPISEHNRLYWYRQTLGQGPEFLTYFQNEAQLEKSRLLSDRFSAERPKGSFSTLEIQRTEQGDSAMYLCASSPGPDTQYFGPGTRLTVL.